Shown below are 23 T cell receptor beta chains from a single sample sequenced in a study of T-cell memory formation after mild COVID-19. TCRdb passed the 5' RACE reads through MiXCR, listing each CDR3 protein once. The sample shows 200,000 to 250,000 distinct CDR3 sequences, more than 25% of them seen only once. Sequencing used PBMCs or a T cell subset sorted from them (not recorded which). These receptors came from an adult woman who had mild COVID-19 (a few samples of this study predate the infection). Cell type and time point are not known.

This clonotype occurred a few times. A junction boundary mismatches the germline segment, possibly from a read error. The CDR3 sequence is CASNERRSSSYF. CDR3 DNA sequence: TGTGCCAGCAATGAAAGACGGTCTTCGTCGTACTTC. V is TRBV2 and J is TRBJ2-5; D remains unclear. This CDR3 has 12 amino acids. Looked up from germline, CDR1 is SNHLY and CDR2 is FYNNEI.

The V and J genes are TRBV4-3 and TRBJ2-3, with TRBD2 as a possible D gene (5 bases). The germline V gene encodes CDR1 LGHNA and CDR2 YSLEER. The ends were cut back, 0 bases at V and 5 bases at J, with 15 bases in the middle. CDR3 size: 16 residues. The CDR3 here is CASSQEGTAGGDTQYF. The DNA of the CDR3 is TGCGCCAGCAGCCAAGAAGGAACAGCAGGAGGAGATACGCAGTATTTT.

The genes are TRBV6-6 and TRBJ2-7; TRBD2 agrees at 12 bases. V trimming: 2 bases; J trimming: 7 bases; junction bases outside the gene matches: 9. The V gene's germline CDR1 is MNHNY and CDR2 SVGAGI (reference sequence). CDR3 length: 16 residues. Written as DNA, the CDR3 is TGTGCCAGCAGTTACGACGAGACTAGCGGGAGAAGTGAGCAGTACTTC. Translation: CASSYDETSGRSEQYF.

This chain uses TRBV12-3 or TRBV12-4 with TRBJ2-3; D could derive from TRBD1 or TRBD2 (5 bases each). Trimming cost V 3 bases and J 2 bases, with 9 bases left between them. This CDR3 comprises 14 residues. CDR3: CASSLWGTTDTQYF. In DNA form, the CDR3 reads TGTGCCAGCAGTTTGTGGGGGACCACAGATACGCAGTATTTT.

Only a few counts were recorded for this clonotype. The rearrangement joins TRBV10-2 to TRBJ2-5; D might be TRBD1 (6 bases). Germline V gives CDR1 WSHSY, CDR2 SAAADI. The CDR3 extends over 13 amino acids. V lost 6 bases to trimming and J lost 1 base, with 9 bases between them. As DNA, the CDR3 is TGCGCCAGCAGCGGACAGAGCCAAGAGACCCAGTACTTC. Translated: CASSGQSQETQYF.

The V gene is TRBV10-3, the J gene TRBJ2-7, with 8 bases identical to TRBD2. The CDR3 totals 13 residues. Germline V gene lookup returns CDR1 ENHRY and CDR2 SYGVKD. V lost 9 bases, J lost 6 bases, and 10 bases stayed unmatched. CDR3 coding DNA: TGTGCCATAGCGGGGGTTGTCTCAGGCGAGCAGTACTTC. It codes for CAIAGVVSGEQYF.

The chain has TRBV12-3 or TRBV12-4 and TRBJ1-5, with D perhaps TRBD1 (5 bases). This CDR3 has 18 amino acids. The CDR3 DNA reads TGTCCAAACCTCAGGGCCAGATCCCGGGAATATAGCAATCAGCCCCAGCATTTT. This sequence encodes CPNLRARSREYSNQPQHF.

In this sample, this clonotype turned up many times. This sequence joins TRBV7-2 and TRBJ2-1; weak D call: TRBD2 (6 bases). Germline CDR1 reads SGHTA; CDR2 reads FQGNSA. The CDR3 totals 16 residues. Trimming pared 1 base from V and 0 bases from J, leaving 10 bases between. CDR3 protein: CASSLGGGVSYNEQFF. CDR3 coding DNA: TGTGCCAGCAGCTTAGGCGGCGGGGTCTCCTACAATGAGCAGTTCTTC.

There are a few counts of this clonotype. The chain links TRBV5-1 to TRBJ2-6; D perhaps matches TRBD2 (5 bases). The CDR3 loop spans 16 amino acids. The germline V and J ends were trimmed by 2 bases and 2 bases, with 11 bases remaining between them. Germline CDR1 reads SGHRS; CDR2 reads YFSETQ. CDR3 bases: TGCGCCAGCAGCTTCGAGGGTTTCGCTGGGGCCAACGTCCTGACTTTC. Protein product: CASSFEGFAGANVLTF.

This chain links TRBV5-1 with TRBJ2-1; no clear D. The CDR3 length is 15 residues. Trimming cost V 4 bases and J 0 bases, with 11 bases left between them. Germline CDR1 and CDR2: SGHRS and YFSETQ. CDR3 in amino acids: CASSIDGNSYNEQFF. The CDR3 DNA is TGCGCCAGCAGCATAGATGGGAACTCCTACAATGAGCAGTTCTTC.

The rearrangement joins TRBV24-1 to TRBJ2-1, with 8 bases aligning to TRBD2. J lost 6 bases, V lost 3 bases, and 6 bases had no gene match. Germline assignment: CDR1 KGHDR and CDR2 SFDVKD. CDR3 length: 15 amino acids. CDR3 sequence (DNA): TGTGCCACCAGTGATAGCGGGAGAAGGGGCAATGAGCAGTTCTTC. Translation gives CATSDSGRRGNEQFF.

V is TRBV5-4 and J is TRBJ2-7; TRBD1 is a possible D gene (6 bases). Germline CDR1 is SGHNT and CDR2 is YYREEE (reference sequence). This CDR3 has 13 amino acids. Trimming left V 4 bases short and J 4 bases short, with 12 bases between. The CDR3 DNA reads TGTGCCAGCAGCCGCCAGGGGTGGTACGAGCAGTACTTC. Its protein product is CASSRQGWYEQYF.

The CDR3 DNA is TGCGCCAGCAGCCCCCCGACAGGGCTACGGGTCTCGGAAGCTTTCTTT. Its protein is CASSPPTGLRVSEAFF. The V gene is TRBV4-1, the J gene TRBJ1-1, with 7 bases fitting TRBD1. The trim removed 4 bases at V and 8 bases at J, leaving 16 bases unmatched. The CDR3 spans 16 residues. Germline V gene lookup returns CDR1 MGHRA and CDR2 YSYEKL.

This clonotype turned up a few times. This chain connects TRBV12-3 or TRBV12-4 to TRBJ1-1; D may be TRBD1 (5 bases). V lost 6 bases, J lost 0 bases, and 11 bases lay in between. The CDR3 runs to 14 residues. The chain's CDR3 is CASRAGTLNTEAFF. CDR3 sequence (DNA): TGTGCCAGCAGGGCCGGGACTCTGAACACTGAAGCTTTCTTT.

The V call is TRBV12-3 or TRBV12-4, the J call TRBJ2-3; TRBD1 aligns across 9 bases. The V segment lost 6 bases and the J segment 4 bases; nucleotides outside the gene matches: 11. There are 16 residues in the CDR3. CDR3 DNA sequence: TGTGCCAGCAGGTCCCCGGGACAGGGTGGCCCAGATACGCAGTATTTT. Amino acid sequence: CASRSPGQGGPDTQYF.

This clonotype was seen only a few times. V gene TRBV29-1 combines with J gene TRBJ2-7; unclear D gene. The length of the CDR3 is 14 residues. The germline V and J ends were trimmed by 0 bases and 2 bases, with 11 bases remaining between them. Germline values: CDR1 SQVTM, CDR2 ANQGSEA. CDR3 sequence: CSVEDPLWPYEQYF. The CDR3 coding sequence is TGCAGCGTTGAAGACCCCTTGTGGCCCTACGAGCAGTACTTC.

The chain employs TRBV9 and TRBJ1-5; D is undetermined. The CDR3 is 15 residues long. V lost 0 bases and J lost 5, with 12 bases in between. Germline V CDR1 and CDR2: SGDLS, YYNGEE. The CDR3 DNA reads TGTGCCAGCAGCGTAGGTGGGGAATGGGATCAGCCCCAGCATTTT. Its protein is CASSVGGEWDQPQHF.

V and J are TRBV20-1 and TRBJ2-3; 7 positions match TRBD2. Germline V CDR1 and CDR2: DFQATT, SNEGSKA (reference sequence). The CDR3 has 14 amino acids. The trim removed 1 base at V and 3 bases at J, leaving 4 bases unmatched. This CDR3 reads CSARVAGATDTQYF. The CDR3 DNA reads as TGCAGTGCTAGAGTTGCGGGAGCGACAGATACGCAGTATTTT.

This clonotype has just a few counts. CDR3 residues: CASSPPRKGGETQYF. CDR3 DNA sequence: TGTGCCAGCTCACCACCGCGGAAGGGGGGAGAGACCCAGTACTTC. The chain joins TRBV18 to TRBJ2-5; D is perhaps TRBD1 or TRBD2 (6 bases each). V lost 0 bases to trimming and J lost 4 bases, with 12 bases between them. From germline, CDR1 is KGHSH and CDR2 LQKENI. The CDR3 extends over 15 amino acids.

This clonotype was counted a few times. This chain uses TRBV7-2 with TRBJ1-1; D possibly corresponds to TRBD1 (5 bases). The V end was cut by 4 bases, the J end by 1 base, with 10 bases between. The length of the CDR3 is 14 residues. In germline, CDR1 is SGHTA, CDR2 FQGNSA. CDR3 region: CASSSGRENTEAFF. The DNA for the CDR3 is TGTGCCAGCAGCTCGGGACGGGAGAACACTGAAGCTTTCTTT.

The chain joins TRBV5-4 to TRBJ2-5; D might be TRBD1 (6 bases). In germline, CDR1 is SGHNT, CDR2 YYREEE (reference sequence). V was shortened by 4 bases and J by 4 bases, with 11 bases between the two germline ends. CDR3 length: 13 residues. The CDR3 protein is CASSLQGRETQYF. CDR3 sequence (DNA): TGTGCCAGCAGCCTGCAGGGGCGAGAGACCCAGTACTTC.

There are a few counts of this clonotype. CDR3 sequence (DNA): TGTGCCAGCAGCATTTCCGCAGCCACAGATACGCAGTATTTT. Translating gives CASSISAATDTQYF. V is TRBV7-8 and J is TRBJ2-3; D not certain. V gave up 5 bases and J gave up 2 bases, with 11 bases separating them. This CDR3 is 14 amino acids long. Germline V gives CDR1 SGHVS, CDR2 FQNEAQ.

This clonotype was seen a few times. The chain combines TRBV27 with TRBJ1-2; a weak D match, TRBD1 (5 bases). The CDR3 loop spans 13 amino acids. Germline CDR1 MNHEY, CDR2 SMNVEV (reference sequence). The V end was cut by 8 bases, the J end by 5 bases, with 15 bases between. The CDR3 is CASSRGRRYGYTF. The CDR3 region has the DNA TGTGCCAGCTCGCGGGGCCGGCGTTATGGCTACACCTTC.